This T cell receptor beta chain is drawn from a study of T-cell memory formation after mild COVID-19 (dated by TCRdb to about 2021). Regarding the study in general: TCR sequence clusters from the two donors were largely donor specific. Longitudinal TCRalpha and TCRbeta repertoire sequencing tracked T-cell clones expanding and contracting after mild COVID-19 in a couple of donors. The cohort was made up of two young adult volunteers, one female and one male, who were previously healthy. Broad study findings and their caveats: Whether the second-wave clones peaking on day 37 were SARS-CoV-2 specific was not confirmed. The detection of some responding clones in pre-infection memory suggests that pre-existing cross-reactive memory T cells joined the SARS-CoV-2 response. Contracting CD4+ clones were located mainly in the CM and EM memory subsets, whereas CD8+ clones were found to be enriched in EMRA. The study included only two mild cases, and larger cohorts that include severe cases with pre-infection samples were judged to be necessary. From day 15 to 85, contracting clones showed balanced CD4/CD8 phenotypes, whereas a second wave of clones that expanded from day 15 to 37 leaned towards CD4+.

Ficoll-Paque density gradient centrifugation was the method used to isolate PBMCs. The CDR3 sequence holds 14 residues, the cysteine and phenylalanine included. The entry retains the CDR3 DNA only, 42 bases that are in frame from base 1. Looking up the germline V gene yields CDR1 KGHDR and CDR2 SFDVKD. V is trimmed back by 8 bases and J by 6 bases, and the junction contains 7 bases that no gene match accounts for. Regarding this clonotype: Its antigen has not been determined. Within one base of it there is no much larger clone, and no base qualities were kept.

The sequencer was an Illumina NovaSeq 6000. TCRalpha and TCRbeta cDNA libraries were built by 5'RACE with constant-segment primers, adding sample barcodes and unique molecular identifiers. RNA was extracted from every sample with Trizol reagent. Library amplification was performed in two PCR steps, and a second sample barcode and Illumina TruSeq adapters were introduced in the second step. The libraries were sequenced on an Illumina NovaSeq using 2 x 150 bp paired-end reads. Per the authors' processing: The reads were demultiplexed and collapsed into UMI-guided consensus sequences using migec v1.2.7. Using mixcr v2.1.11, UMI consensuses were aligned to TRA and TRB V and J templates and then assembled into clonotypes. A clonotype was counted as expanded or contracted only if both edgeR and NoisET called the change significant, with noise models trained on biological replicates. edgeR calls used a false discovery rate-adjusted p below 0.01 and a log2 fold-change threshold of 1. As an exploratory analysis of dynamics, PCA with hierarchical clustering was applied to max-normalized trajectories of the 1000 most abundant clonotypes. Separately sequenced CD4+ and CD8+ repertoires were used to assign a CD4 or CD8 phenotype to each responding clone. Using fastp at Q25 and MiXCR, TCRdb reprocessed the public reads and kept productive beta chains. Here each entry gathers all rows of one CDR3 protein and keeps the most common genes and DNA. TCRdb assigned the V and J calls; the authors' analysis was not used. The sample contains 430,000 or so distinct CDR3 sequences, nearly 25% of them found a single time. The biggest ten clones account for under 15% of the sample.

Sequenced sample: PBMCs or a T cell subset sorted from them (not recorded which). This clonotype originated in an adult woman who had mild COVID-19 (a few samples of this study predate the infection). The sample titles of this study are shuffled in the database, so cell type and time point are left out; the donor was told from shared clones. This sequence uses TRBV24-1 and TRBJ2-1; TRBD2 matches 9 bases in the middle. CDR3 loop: CATTSGRRTNEQFF. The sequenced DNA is TGTGCCACCACGAGCGGGAGGAGGACCAATGAGCAGTTCTTC.